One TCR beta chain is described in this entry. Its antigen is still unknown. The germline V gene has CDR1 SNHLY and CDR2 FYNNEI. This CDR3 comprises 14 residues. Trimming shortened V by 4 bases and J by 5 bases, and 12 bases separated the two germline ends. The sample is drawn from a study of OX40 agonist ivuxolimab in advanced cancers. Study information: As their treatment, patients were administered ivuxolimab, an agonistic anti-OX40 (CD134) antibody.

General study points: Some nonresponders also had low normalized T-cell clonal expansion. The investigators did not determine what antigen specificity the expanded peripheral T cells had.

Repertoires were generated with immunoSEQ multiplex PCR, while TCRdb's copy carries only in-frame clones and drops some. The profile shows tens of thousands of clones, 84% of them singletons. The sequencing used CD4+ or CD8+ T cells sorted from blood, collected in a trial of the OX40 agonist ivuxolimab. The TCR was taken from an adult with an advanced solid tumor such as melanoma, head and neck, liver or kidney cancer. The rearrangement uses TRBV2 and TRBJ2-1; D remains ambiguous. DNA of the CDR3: TGTGCCAGCAGTGCAGAGTGGATTGACAATGAGCAGTTCTTC. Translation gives CASSAEWIDNEQFF.